These 32 T cell receptor beta chains were sequenced from one sample in a study of long-term antiretroviral therapy in people with HIV. An immunoSEQ assay, version v3.0, was performed at survey level. Clones were sequenced by immunoSEQ multiplex PCR, and TCRdb holds only the in-frame ones, with some missing. The data show under 20,000 clones, with 75% seen just once and roughly 15% held by the top ten. The sequencing here drew on unsorted PBMCs, taken 1.5 years before starting antiretroviral therapy. These TCRs come from a woman in her forties or fifties with HIV.

This chain connects TRBV6-6 to TRBJ1-5; D gene ambiguous. Trimming stripped 7 bases from V and 0 bases from J, with 13 bases between. CDR1 is MNHNY, CDR2 SVGAGI, per germline (reference sequence). The CDR3 is made up of 15 amino acids. The CDR3 spells CASKLSDLSNQPQHF. The DNA for the CDR3 is TGTGCCAGCAAGTTATCGGACCTTAGCAATCAGCCCCAGCATTTT.

This clone is medium-sized. The gene calls are TRBV27 and TRBJ1-4, with D possibly matching TRBD1 (5 bases). Trimming cost V 5 bases and J 1 base, with 11 bases left between them. The CDR3 length is 15 residues. Germline V CDR1 and CDR2: MNHEY, SMNVEV (reference sequence). CDR3 amino acids: CASSPGTLTNEKLFF. CDR3 DNA: TGTGCCAGCAGTCCCGGGACGTTAACTAATGAAAAACTGTTTTTT.

V is TRBV7-2 and J is TRBJ1-6; TRBD1 matches at 7 bases. CDR3 length: 15 amino acids. The trim removed 8 bases at V and 3 bases at J, leaving 7 bases unmatched. The germline gives CDR1 SGHTA, CDR2 FQGNSA. In DNA, the CDR3 is TGTGCCAGCTGCGAGGGGGCGGTCTATAATTCACCCCTCCACTTT. This codes for CASCEGAVYNSPLHF.

This sequence joins TRBV4-1 and TRBJ1-4; TRBD1 might be the D (5 bases). V was cut by 0 bases and J by 8 bases, with 16 bases left in between. The CDR3 length is 16 residues. Germline assignment: CDR1 MGHRA and CDR2 YSYEKL. The CDR3 region is CASSQDSLGPGEKLFF. The CDR3 DNA reads as TGCGCCAGCAGCCAAGACTCTCTGGGCCCAGGGGAAAAACTGTTTTTT.

The J gene is TRBJ1-1, the V gene TRBV9, with unresolved D. CDR1 is SGDLS and CDR2 is YYNGEE in the germline V gene. Between the trimmed V and J ends, which lost 1 base and 5 bases, there was a span of 12 bases. The CDR3 sequence is 14 residues long. In DNA, the CDR3 is TGTGCCAGCAGCGTAACCGGGGTGGGGACTGAAGCTTTCTTT. Its protein product is CASSVTGVGTEAFF.

This sequence joins TRBV14 and TRBJ1-6; D might be TRBD1 (5 bases). Germline lookup yields CDR1 SGHDN and CDR2 FVKESK. The CDR3 is made up of 15 amino acids. With 3 bases removed from V and 6 bases from J, the gap between germline ends came to 12 bases. This CDR3 is CASSHIGHINSPLHF. The CDR3 region has the DNA TGTGCCAGCAGCCATATAGGACACATTAATTCACCCCTCCACTTT.

V and J are TRBV10-3 and TRBJ1-5, with no clear D. Trimming removed 2 bases at V and 1 base at J, with 9 bases between. Germline V gives CDR1 ENHRY, CDR2 SYGVKD. There are 15 residues in the CDR3. Here the CDR3 DNA reads TGTGCCATCAGTGAGGAGAGAGGAAGCAATCAGCCCCAGCATTTT. Its protein product is CAISEERGSNQPQHF.

The chain joins TRBV2 to TRBJ2-7; weak D call: TRBD1 (5 bases). CDR3 length: 13 residues. V was trimmed by 3 bases and J by 1 base, leaving 7 bases between them. Germline V gene lookup returns CDR1 SNHLY and CDR2 FYNNEI. The CDR3 DNA reads TGTGCCAGCAGTGACAGACAGTCCTACGAGCAGTACGTC. This encodes CASSDRQSYEQYV.

The V gene is TRBV10-2, the J gene TRBJ2-2; TRBD2 agrees at 10 bases. The V gene's germline CDR1 is WSHSY and CDR2 SAAADI. This CDR3 is 16 amino acids long. Losses at the gene ends were 8 bases for V and 6 bases for J; bases not matched to a gene: 12. The CDR3 spells CASYPSGGAGSGELFF. The CDR3 nucleotides are TGCGCCAGCTACCCAAGCGGGGGGGCCGGGTCCGGGGAGCTGTTTTTT.

This clone was observed a few times. The genes are TRBV9 and TRBJ2-2; D not resolved. The CDR3 length is 13 residues. CDR1 SGDLS and CDR2 YYNGEE come from the germline V gene. V shed 0 bases and J shed 4 bases, with 4 bases lying between them. In nucleotides, the CDR3 is TGTGCCAGCAGCGTAGACCTCACCGGGGAGCTGTTTTTT. Translation: CASSVDLTGELFF.

This clone appeared a single time. The gene calls are TRBV7-7 and TRBJ2-1; D is unresolved. The CDR3 is 13 residues long. From germline, CDR1 is SSHAT and CDR2 FNYEAQ (reference sequence). Trimming removed 1 base at V and 10 bases at J, with 11 bases between. The CDR3 nucleotides are TGTGCCAGCAGCTTAGGCCGCTTTCGGGAGCAGTTCTTC. Protein: CASSLGRFREQFF.

J is TRBJ2-1 and V is TRBV5-8; 7 bases align to TRBD1. The V gene end was trimmed by 4 bases and the J gene end by 7 bases; junction bases not matched to a gene: 8. This CDR3 is 14 amino acids long. Germline V gene data show CDR1 as SGHTS and CDR2 as YDEGEE. For the CDR3, the DNA is TGTGCCAGCAGCCGCCGACAGGGTTTGAATGAGCAGTTCTTC. As protein: CASSRRQGLNEQFF.

The V call is TRBV5-5, the J call TRBJ2-7; D ambiguous. Germline V gene sequence: CDR1 SGHKS, CDR2 YYEKEE (reference sequence). V lost 2 bases to trimming and J lost 1 base, with 1 base between them. CDR3 length: 11 residues. The CDR3 coding sequence is TGTGCCAGCAGCTTTTCCTACGAGCAGTACTTC. Residues: CASSFSYEQYF.

J is TRBJ2-7 and V is TRBV21-1. TRBV21-1 is flagged as a pseudogene. The CDR3 extends over 17 amino acids. The CDR3 nucleotides are TGTGCCAGCAGCAAACGGGGCAGGGTTGCCCCAACCTACGAGCAGTACGTC. As protein: CASSKRGRVAPTYEQYV.

Only a few counts were recorded for this clone. V usage is TRBV30 and J usage is TRBJ2-1; TRBD1 agrees at 10 bases. The V gene's germline CDR1 is GTSNPN and CDR2 SVGIG (reference sequence). V gave up 2 bases and J gave up 6 bases; unmatched junction bases: 7. The CDR3 totals 15 residues. The CDR3, as DNA: TGTGCCTGGAGTCACGGGACAGGGGTCAGCAATGAGCAGTTCTTC. This translates into CAWSHGTGVSNEQFF.

The rearrangement joins TRBV5-8 to TRBJ2-7, with D perhaps matching TRBD1 (5 bases). Germline CDR1 reads SGHTS; CDR2 reads YDEGEE. The V end lost 3 bases, the J end lost 0 bases, and 10 bases lay between the germline ends. The CDR3 totals 14 residues. CDR3 coding DNA: TGTGCCAGCAGCTCTGGGGCGAACTCCTACGAGCAGTACGTC. Protein product: CASSSGANSYEQYV.

The chain is built from TRBV5-4 and TRBJ2-1; the D is unclear. Germline V gene lookup returns CDR1 SGHNT and CDR2 YYREEE (reference sequence). Trimming removed 1 base at V and 3 bases at J, with 5 bases between. The CDR3 spans 13 residues. CDR3 sequence reads: CASSLPSYNEQFF. In DNA form, the CDR3 reads TGTGCCAGCAGCTTGCCCAGCTACAATGAGCAGTTCTTC. Full variable domain (rest looked up from reference TRBV5-4 and TRBJ2-1): ETGVTQSPTHLIKTRGQQVTLRCSSQSGHNTVSWYQQALGQGPQFIFQYYREEENGRGNFPPRFSGLQFPNYSSELNVNALELDDSALYLCASSLPSYNEQFFGPGTRLTVL.

V and J are TRBV18 and TRBJ1-5; 8 nucleotides match TRBD1. This CDR3 spans 15 amino acids. The V and J ends lost 6 bases and 4 bases, in that order; junction bases with no gene match: 8. Germline V gene data show CDR1 as KGHSH and CDR2 as LQKENI. The CDR3: CASSYGQGQNQPQHF. CDR3 DNA sequence: TGTGCCAGCTCTTACGGACAGGGCCAGAATCAGCCCCAGCATTTT.

As for this clone: One end of the junction is discordant with germline, which a read error may explain. The chain uses TRBV30 and TRBJ2-4; a possible D gene is TRBD1 (5 bases). Germline V gene data show CDR1 as GTSNPN and CDR2 as SVGIG (reference sequence). The CDR3 has 11 residues. For the CDR3, the DNA is TGTGCCTGGAGTGCAGGGCCTATCCACCACTTC. Its translation: CAWSAGPIHHF.

The genes are TRBV30 and TRBJ2-2, with 7 bases identical to TRBD1. Germline V gives CDR1 GTSNPN, CDR2 SVGIG (reference sequence). Trimming cost V 2 bases and J 1 base; bases outside gene matches: 13. The CDR3 runs 18 residues. The CDR3 sequence: CAWSPGLSAGGNTGELFF. Written as DNA, the CDR3 is TGTGCCTGGAGTCCTGGTTTATCGGCAGGGGGGAACACCGGGGAGCTGTTTTTT.

The chain has TRBV15 and TRBJ2-1; 12 nucleotides align to TRBD2. V trimming: 5 bases; J trimming: 2 bases; junction bases outside the gene matches: 4. CDR1 is LNHNV and CDR2 is YYDKDF in the germline V gene (reference sequence). The CDR3 totals 16 residues. Here the CDR3 DNA reads TGTGCCACCAGCCCGCGACTAGCGGGGGCCTACAATGAGCAGTTCTTC. Translation gives CATSPRLAGAYNEQFF.

J is TRBJ1-2 and V is TRBV21-1. TRBV21-1 is designated a pseudogene. The CDR3 has 13 amino acids. CDR3 amino acids: CASSHSDRSGYTF. For the CDR3, the DNA is TGTGCCAGCAGCCACTCGGACCGTTCTGGCTACACCTTC.

Only one count was recorded for this clone. This chain joins TRBV5-1 and TRBJ1-1, with no clear D. The CDR3 is 13 amino acids. The germline V and J ends were trimmed by 1 base and 11 bases, with 15 bases remaining between them. The V gene's germline CDR1 is SGHRS and CDR2 YFSETQ. This chain's CDR3 is CASSLYQAQEAFF. DNA for the CDR3: TGCGCCAGCAGCTTGTATCAGGCCCAGGAGGCTTTCTTT.

This clone was detected only a few times. The CDR3 region has the DNA TGTGCCAGCAGTGCGTCGGACAGAGCCTATGGCTACACCTTC. Protein sequence: CASSASDRAYGYTF. The chain uses TRBV2 and TRBJ1-2; a weak D match, TRBD1 (6 bases). This CDR3 comprises 14 residues. The germline CDR1 and CDR2 sequences are SNHLY and FYNNEI. The germline V and J ends were trimmed by 4 bases and 4 bases, with 13 bases remaining between them.

In this sample, this clone turned up once. V gene TRBV7-6 combines with J gene TRBJ2-5; tentatively, D is TRBD2 (6 bases). V was clipped by 1 base and J by 4 bases, with 10 bases between them. The CDR3 contains 14 residues. CDR1 is SGHVS and CDR2 is FNYEAQ in the germline V gene. DNA for the CDR3: TGTGCCAGCAGCTTAGGAGGGCGGGGAGAGACCCAGTACTTC. This gives the protein CASSLGGRGETQYF.

The chain joins TRBV7-9 to TRBJ2-2; D unresolved. The CDR3 loop spans 16 amino acids. CDR1 is SEHNR and CDR2 is FQNEAQ in the germline V gene (reference sequence). Trimming took 2 bases from V and 0 from J, leaving 10 bases between them. CDR3 region: CASSLSYGANTGELFF. The CDR3 DNA reads TGTGCCAGCAGCTTATCCTATGGAGCGAACACCGGGGAGCTGTTTTTT.

This rearrangement joins TRBV6-6 to TRBJ1-5; 8 positions agree with TRBD1. Trimming cost V 8 bases and J 6 bases; bases outside gene matches: 6. This CDR3 spans 13 amino acids. Germline-derived CDR1 and CDR2 are MNHNY and SVGAGI (reference sequence). This CDR3 reads CASATGVGQPQHF. The DNA for the CDR3 is TGTGCCAGCGCGACAGGGGTGGGTCAGCCCCAGCATTTT.

V is TRBV10-2 and J is TRBJ1-5; D ambiguous. Trimming removed 6 bases at V and 9 bases at J, with 15 bases between. This CDR3 is 13 amino acids long. From germline, CDR1 is WSHSY and CDR2 SAAADI. The chain's CDR3 is CASSAGARRPQHF. CDR3 bases: TGCGCCAGCAGCGCGGGAGCTCGCAGGCCCCAGCATTTT.

V gene TRBV27 combines with J gene TRBJ2-3; no definite D call. Between the trimmed V and J ends, which lost 4 bases and 2 bases, there was a span of 1 base. The CDR3 consists of 11 residues. Germline lookup yields CDR1 MNHEY and CDR2 SMNVEV (reference sequence). As DNA, the CDR3 is TGTGCCAGCAGTTCCACAGATACGCAGTATTTT. Its translation is CASSSTDTQYF.

The chain employs TRBV7-2 and TRBJ1-2; TRBD1 might be the D (5 bases). This CDR3 has 18 amino acids. V lost 1 base and J 5 bases, leaving 23 bases between the germline ends. The germline V gene encodes CDR1 SGHTA and CDR2 FQGNSA. For the CDR3, the DNA is TGTGCCAGCAGCTTAGGTCCGAGGGGTGGTTGGACACGATATGGCTACACCTTC. Translation gives CASSLGPRGGWTRYGYTF.

The chain couples TRBV10-3 to TRBJ2-2; 7 nucleotides line up with TRBD1. Germline V lookup: CDR1 ENHRY, CDR2 SYGVKD. The CDR3 has 15 amino acids. V lost 6 bases and J lost 1; bases outside the gene matches: 5. This CDR3 reads CAIRNRTGNTGELFF. CDR3 coding DNA: TGTGCCATCAGGAATCGGACAGGGAACACCGGGGAGCTGTTTTTT.

This clone was detected only a few times. This sequence joins TRBV12-5 and TRBJ1-1; 8 bases agree with TRBD1. Germline V gene data show CDR1 as LGHNT and CDR2 as FRNRAP. This CDR3 spans 15 amino acids. Trimming cost V 4 bases and J 3 bases; bases outside gene matches: 7. CDR3 nucleotide sequence: TGTGCTAGTGGTTCTGGACAGGGAGGTCACACTGAAGCTTTCTTT. It codes for CASGSGQGGHTEAFF.